A selection of T cell receptor beta chains follows, all from one sample in a study of T cells in localized non-small cell lung cancer. Using immunoSEQ multiplex PCR, the repertoire was profiled, and TCRdb retains in-frame clones only, with some absent. The data show approximately 30,000 clones, 85% to 95% seen once. The starting material was peripheral blood, obtained before any cancer treatment. The receptors stem from a female donor older than 55 with stage I lung adenocarcinoma. CDR3s include the opening cysteine and the closing phenylalanine or tryptophan. The D gene is left open where the match is weak. Rows may omit the clone size; those that give it use once, few, many or a size class.

CDR3: CAWRLAGRRNTEAFF
DNA: TGTGCCTGGAGACTGGCGGGACGACGGAACACTGAAGCTTTCTTT
size: -
J: TRBJ1-1
length: 15
V: TRBV30
D: -

CDR3: CASSVRTSAHQQETQYF
DNA: TGTGCCAGCAGCGTACGGACTAGCGCTCACCAACAAGAGACCCAGTACTTC
size: -
J: TRBJ2-5
length: 17
V: TRBV5-4
D: TRBD2

CDR3: CASSLTTEDIQYF
DNA: TGTGCCAGCAGCTTAACCACAGAGGACATTCAGTACTTC
size: -
J: TRBJ2-4
length: 13
V: TRBV7-8
D: -

CDR3: CASSSMDRGREGYTF
DNA: TGTGCCAGCAGTTCCATGGACAGGGGAAGAGAAGGCTACACCTTC
size: -
J: TRBJ1-2
length: 15
V: TRBV6-5
D: TRBD1

CDR3: CASSYDIGNTIYF
DNA: TGTGCCAGCAGTTACGACATTGGAAACACCATATATTTT
size: -
J: TRBJ1-3
length: 13
V: TRBV6-5
D: -

CDR3: CASSLPTSSLGTQYF
DNA: TGTGCCAGCAGCTTACCGACTAGCTCCCTTGGTACGCAGTATTTT
size: once
J: TRBJ2-3
length: 15
V: TRBV28
D: TRBD2

CDR3: CAWTRGIEQFF
DNA: TGTGCCTGGACTCGAGGGATTGAGCAGTTCTTC
size: -
J: TRBJ2-1
length: 11
V: TRBV30
D: -

CDR3: CASSSAQRNTEAFF
DNA: TGTGCCAGCAGTTCAGCACAAAGGAACACTGAAGCTTTCTTT
size: -
J: TRBJ1-1
length: 14
V: TRBV6-6
D: -

CDR3: CATSRDVGAPQHF
DNA: TGTGCCACCAGCAGAGATGTCGGGGCCCCCCAGCATTTT
size: once
J: TRBJ1-5
length: 13
V: TRBV15
D: -

CDR3: CASSYSIQPPQPQHF
DNA: TGTGCCAGCAGTTACTCGATACAGCCCCCTCAGCCCCAGCATTTT
size: -
J: TRBJ1-5
length: 15
V: TRBV6-6
D: -

CDR3: CASSLTPGLAGVPAEQFF
DNA: TGTGCCAGCAGCCTTACCCCGGGACTAGCGGGAGTTCCGGCTGAGCAGTTCTTC
size: -
J: TRBJ2-1
length: 18
V: TRBV7-8
D: TRBD2

CDR3: CASSPRALSGRAANEQFF
DNA: TGCGCCAGCAGCCCACGAGCCCTTAGCGGGAGGGCTGCCAATGAGCAGTTCTTC
size: -
J: TRBJ2-1
length: 18
V: TRBV5-1
D: TRBD2

CDR3: CASSFPDSYNEQFF
DNA: TGCGCCAGCAGCTTTCCAGACAGTTACAATGAGCAGTTCTTC
size: -
J: TRBJ2-1
length: 14
V: TRBV5-1
D: -

CDR3: CSVTPGQGTF
DNA: TGCAGCGTTACCCCGGGACAGGGAACCTTC
size: few
J: TRBJ1-2
length: 10
V: TRBV29-1
D: TRBD1

CDR3: CATLAGQPQHF
DNA: TGTGCCACCCTTGCAGGGCAGCCCCAGCATTTT
size: -
J: TRBJ1-5
length: 11
V: TRBV6-4
D: -

CDR3: CASSLQGGPEKLFF
DNA: TGTGCCAGCAGCTTGCAGGGAGGTCCTGAAAAACTGTTTTTT
size: -
J: TRBJ1-4
length: 14
V: TRBV7-3
D: -

CDR3: CASSEGSLNTEAFF
DNA: TGTGCCAGCAGTGAAGGAAGTCTGAACACTGAAGCTTTCTTT
size: -
J: TRBJ1-1
length: 14
V: TRBV6-1
D: -

CDR3: CASSLYLQLTDTQYF
DNA: TGTGCCAGCAGCTTGTATTTACAGCTCACAGATACGCAGTATTTT
size: -
J: TRBJ2-3
length: 15
V: TRBV5-4
D: -

CDR3: CASSLSYSYNEQFF
DNA: TGTGCCAGCAGTTTATCGTACAGCTACAATGAGCAGTTCTTC
size: -
J: TRBJ2-1
length: 14
V: TRBV27
D: -

CDR3: CASGTGRRGEYEQYF
DNA: TGTGCCAGCGGCACAGGGAGAAGGGGGGAATACGAGCAGTACTTC
size: -
J: TRBJ2-7
length: 15
V: TRBV27
D: -

CDR3: CASSFGGGGTYNEQFF
DNA: TGTGCCAGCAGCTTTGGTGGCGGGGGGACCTACAATGAGCAGTTCTTC
size: -
J: TRBJ2-1
length: 16
V: TRBV11-2
D: TRBD2

CDR3: CASSFGQDGKTQYF
DNA: TGTGCCAGCAGCTTTGGACAGGACGGAAAGACCCAGTACTTC
size: -
J: TRBJ2-5
length: 14
V: TRBV7-9
D: TRBD1

CDR3: CASSYRQEAFF
DNA: TGTGCCAGCAGTTACCGACAGGAAGCTTTCTTT
size: -
J: TRBJ1-1
length: 11
V: TRBV6-1
D: -

CDR3: CASKRGGRAETQYF
DNA: TGTGCCAGCAAACGCGGCGGGAGGGCGGAGACCCAGTACTTC
size: -
J: TRBJ2-5
length: 14
V: TRBV6-5
D: TRBD2

CDR3: CASSSRDSTDTQYF
DNA: TGTGCCAGCAGCTCCAGGGATAGCACAGATACGCAGTATTTT
size: -
J: TRBJ2-3
length: 14
V: TRBV7-9
D: -

CDR3: CASSPRVDSYNEQFF
DNA: TGCGCCAGCAGCCCCAGGGTCGACTCCTACAATGAGCAGTTCTTC
size: -
J: TRBJ2-1
length: 15
V: TRBV4-3
D: -

CDR3: CASSQQNTEAFF
DNA: TGTGCCAGCAGCCAACAGAACACTGAAGCTTTCTTT
size: -
J: TRBJ1-1
length: 12
V: TRBV5-6
D: -

CDR3: CASSEDPGSGYTF
DNA: TGTGCCAGCAGTGAAGATCCGGGGAGCGGCTACACCTTC
size: -
J: TRBJ1-2
length: 13
V: TRBV2
D: -

CDR3: CASTPHRAGYTF
DNA: TGTGCCAGCACCCCGCACCGGGCTGGCTACACCTTC
size: once
J: TRBJ1-2
length: 12
V: TRBV6-6
D: -

CDR3: CASSPDFGPYNEQFF
DNA: TGTGCCAGCTCACCCGACTTCGGGCCCTACAATGAGCAGTTCTTC
size: -
J: TRBJ2-1
length: 15
V: TRBV18
D: -

CDR3: CAWSVRLNEQFF
DNA: TGTGCCTGGAGTGTACGCCTGAATGAGCAGTTCTTC
size: -
J: TRBJ2-1
length: 12
V: TRBV30
D: -